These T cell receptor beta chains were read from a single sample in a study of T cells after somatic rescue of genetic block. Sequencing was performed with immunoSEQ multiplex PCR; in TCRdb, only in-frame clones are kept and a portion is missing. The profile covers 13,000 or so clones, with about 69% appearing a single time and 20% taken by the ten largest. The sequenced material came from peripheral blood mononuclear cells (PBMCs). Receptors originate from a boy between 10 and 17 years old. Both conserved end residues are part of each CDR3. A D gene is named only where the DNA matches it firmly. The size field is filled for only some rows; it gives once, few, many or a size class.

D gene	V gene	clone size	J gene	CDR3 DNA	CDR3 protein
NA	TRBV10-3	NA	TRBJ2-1	TGTGCCATCAGTGAGCCCGGGACATACCCCTACAATGAGCAGTTCTTC	CAISEPGTYPYNEQFF
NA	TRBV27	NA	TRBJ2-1	TGTGCCACCAGCAATTCCCCCTCGGGAGACAATGAGCAGTTCTTC	CATSNSPSGDNEQFF
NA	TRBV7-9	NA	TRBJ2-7	TGTGCCAGCAGCCCGAGGTGGGACTCCTACGAGCAGTACTTC	CASSPRWDSYEQYF
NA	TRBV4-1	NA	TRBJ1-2	TGCGCCAGCAGCCAAGTTCACAGGGACTATGGCTACACCTTC	CASSQVHRDYGYTF
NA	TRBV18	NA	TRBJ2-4	TGTGCCAGCTCACCATTGGACGGGCGGGACATTCAGTACTTC	CASSPLDGRDIQYF
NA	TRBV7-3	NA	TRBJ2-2	TGTGCCAGCAGCTCTCTAGCCCCCGGGGAGCTGTTTTTT	CASSSLAPGELFF
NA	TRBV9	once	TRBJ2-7	TGTGCCAGCAGCCCCCCCCAAGGGGGGGTCTACGAGCAGTACTTC	CASSPPQGGVYEQYF
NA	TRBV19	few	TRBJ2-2	TGTGCCAGTAGTATAGTAGGGGGAGCGGGCACCGGGGAGCTGTTTTTT	CASSIVGGAGTGELFF
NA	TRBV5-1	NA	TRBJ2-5	TGCGCCAGCAGCTTCGTGGGGCAGGAGACCCAGTACTTC	CASSFVGQETQYF
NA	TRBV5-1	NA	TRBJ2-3	TGCGCCAGCAGCTTGGAAAAGGGGAGAGATACGCAGTATTTT	CASSLEKGRDTQYF
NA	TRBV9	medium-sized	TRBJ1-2	TGTGCCAGCAGCGTAGTGGCAGGGGAGTACTATGGCTACACCTTC	CASSVVAGEYYGYTF
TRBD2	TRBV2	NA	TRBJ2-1	TGTGCCAGCAAGCAATGGGTGGGACTAGGCTACAATGAGCAGTTCTTC	CASKQWVGLGYNEQFF
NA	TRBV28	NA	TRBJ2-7	TGTGCCAGCAGCTCCAGGGTTCAAACCCCTCAACTAGCCTACGAGCAGTACTTC	CASSSRVQTPQLAYEQYF
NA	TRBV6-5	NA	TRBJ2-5	TGTGCCAGCAGTTTTCAAGGGACACTCCAAGAGACCCAGTACTTC	CASSFQGTLQETQYF
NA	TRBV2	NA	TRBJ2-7	TGTGCCAGCAGTGACACATCTAGCTCCTACGAGCAGTACTTC	CASSDTSSSYEQYF
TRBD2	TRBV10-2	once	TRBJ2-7	TGCGCCAGCAGTTATGCTTCCGGGACTAGCGGCTACGAGCAGTACTTC	CASSYASGTSGYEQYF
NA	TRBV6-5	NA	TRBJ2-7	TGTGCCATCAGTGAGTCGAGGGGCTCCTACGAGCAGTACTTC	CAISESRGSYEQYF
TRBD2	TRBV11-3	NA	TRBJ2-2	TGTGCCAGCAGCTCCAGGACTAGCGTTGGGGAGCTGTTTTTT	CASSSRTSVGELFF
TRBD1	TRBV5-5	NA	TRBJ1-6	TGTGCCAGCAGCTTGCCGGGCTCGTGGGACAGCTATAATTCACCCCTCCACTTT	CASSLPGSWDSYNSPLHF
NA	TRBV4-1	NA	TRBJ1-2	TGCGCCAGCAGCCATACCGGGGTGACACTTAATGGCTACACCTTC	CASSHTGVTLNGYTF
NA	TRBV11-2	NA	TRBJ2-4	TGTGCCAGCAGCTTATCCGCAAACATTCAGTACTTC	CASSLSANIQYF
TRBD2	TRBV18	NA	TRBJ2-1	TGTGCCAGCTCACCCATTAAGCGGGAGAATGAGCAGTTCTTC	CASSPIKRENEQFF
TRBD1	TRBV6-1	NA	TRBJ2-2	TGTGCCAGCAGTAAAGGGACAGGGTCGAACACCGGGGAGCTGTTTTTT	CASSKGTGSNTGELFF
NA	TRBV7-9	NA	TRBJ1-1	TGTGCCAGCAGCTTACAGCCGAACACTGAAGCTTTCTTT	CASSLQPNTEAFF
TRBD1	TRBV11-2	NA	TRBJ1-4	TGTGCCAGCAGCTTAGAGGGTAGGGTCAGGGGGAATGAAAAACTGTTTTTT	CASSLEGRVRGNEKLFF
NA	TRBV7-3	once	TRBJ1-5	TGTGCCAGCAGCTTCGGGTTGAGTCAGCCCCAGCATTTT	CASSFGLSQPQHF
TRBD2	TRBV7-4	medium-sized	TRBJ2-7	TGTGCCAGCGGCTTCGCGACTAGCGGTTCCTACGAGCAGTACTTC	CASGFATSGSYEQYF
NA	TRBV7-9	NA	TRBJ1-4	TGTGCCAGCAGCTTACAACCTATACCAACTAATGAAAAACTGTTTTTT	CASSLQPIPTNEKLFF
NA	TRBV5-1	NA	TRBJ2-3	TGCGCCAGCAGCTTGGGGGACAGCACAGATACGCAGTATTTT	CASSLGDSTDTQYF
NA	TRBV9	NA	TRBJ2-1	TGTGCCAGCAGTGCCCTTCCCCAGGGAACCGGTGAGCAGTTCTTC	CASSALPQGTGEQFF
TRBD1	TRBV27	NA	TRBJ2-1	TGTGCCAGCCGTTCTTCAGGACAGGGGAGGTCCTACAATGAGCAGTTCTTC	CASRSSGQGRSYNEQFF
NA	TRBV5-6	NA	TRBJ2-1	TGTGCCAGCAGCTGGGGACCCAACAGTTCCCCTGAGCAGTTCTTC	CASSWGPNSSPEQFF
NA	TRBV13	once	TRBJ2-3	TGTGCCAGCAGCCACACAGATACGCAGTATTTT	CASSHTDTQYF
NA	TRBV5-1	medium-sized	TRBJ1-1	TGCGCCAGCAGCTTGTACGGGGGGCAGGTGATGAACACTGAAGCTTTCTTT	CASSLYGGQVMNTEAFF
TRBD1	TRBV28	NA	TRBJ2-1	TGTGCCAGCAGTTTCCAGGGGGCGCCGGGCTTCAATGAGCAGTTCTTC	CASSFQGAPGFNEQFF
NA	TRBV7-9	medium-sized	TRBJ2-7	TGTGCCAGCAGCCCCGGTGGGAGCTACGAGCAGTACTTC	CASSPGGSYEQYF
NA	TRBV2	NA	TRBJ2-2	TGTGCCAGCAGGTTCTCCAACACCGGGGAGCTGTTTTTT	CASRFSNTGELFF
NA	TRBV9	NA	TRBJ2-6	TGTGCCAGCAGCCCCTCCCCAGGGGCTGCTGGGGCCAACGTCCTGACTTTC	CASSPSPGAAGANVLTF
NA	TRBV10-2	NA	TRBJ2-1	TGCGCCAGCAGTGAGAATAACCGAGAGCAGTTCTTC	CASSENNREQFF
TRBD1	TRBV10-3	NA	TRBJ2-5	TGTGCCATCAGTGAGTCGGGGGACAGGGGATGGGAGACCCAGTACTTC	CAISESGDRGWETQYF
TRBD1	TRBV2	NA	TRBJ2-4	TGTGCCAACGCGAAACAGGGGGCGGGGGAAAACATTCAGTACTTC	CANAKQGAGENIQYF
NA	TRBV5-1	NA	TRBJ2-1	TGCGCCAGCAGCTTGGGTGGGCAGAGCTCCTACAATGAGCAGTTCTTC	CASSLGGQSSYNEQFF
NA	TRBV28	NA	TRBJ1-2	TGTGCCAGCATCTCAAGTCAGGGGAACTATGGCTACACCTTC	CASISSQGNYGYTF
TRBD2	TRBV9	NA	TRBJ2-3	TGTGCCAGCAGCACGGGACTAGCGGGGGTCACAGATACGCAGTATTTT	CASSTGLAGVTDTQYF
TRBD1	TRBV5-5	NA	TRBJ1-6	TGTGCCAGCAGCTTGGCCTGGACAGGGGGCTTTTCACCCCTCCACTTT	CASSLAWTGGFSPLHF
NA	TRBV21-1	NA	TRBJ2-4	TGTGCCAGCAGCAAAGGAAGACAGTTCGCGAAAAACATTCAGTACTTC	CASSKGRQFAKNIQYF
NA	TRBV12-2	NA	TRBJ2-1	TGTGCAAGTCGCCGCCATAGCGGGGGGGCCTACAATGAGCAGTTCTTC	CASRRHSGGAYNEQFF
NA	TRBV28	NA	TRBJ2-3	TGTGCCAGCAGTTTGGGGCTTAGCACAGATACGCAGTATTTT	CASSLGLSTDTQYF
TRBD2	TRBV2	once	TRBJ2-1	TGTGCCAGCAGCAGTCTAGCGGGGATTAATGAGCAGTTCTTC	CASSSLAGINEQFF
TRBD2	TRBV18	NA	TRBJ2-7	TGTGCCAGCTCACCATCGGGAGGCCCCTACGAGCAGTACTTC	CASSPSGGPYEQYF
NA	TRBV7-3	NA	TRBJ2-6	TGTGCCAGCAGCTTAAGTGGCAGCTCTGGGGCCAACGTCCTGACTTTC	CASSLSGSSGANVLTF
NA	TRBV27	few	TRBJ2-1	TGTGCCAGCACCACCTGGGGGAGCAATGAGCAGTTCTTC	CASTTWGSNEQFF
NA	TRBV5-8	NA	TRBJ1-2	TGTGCCAGCAGCTTGGGCGGGTCAGCCTATGGCTACACCTTC	CASSLGGSAYGYTF
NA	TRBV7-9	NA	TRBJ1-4	TGTGCCAGCAGCTTAGAGAGACCGACGACTAATGAAAAACTGTTTTTT	CASSLERPTTNEKLFF
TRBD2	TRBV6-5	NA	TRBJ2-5	TGTGCCAGCAGTTCGGGACTAGCGGGACCCGAGACCCAGTACTTC	CASSSGLAGPETQYF
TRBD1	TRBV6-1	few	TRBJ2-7	TGTGCCAGCAGATTTGCAGGGGGCTCCTACGAGCAGTACTTC	CASRFAGGSYEQYF
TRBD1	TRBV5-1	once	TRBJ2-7	TGCGCCAGCAGCTTGGGGGACAGAGGATACGAGCAGTACTTC	CASSLGDRGYEQYF
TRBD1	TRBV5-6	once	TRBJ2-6	TGTGCCAGCAGCTCCCGGGACAGCCTAATCTCTGGGGCCAACGTCCTGACTTTC	CASSSRDSLISGANVLTF
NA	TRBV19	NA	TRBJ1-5	TGTGCCAGTGGCTTAATGGGGGGTCAGCCCCAGCATTTT	CASGLMGGQPQHF
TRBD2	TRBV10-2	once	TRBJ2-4	TGCGCCAGCAGTGAGGCGGGACTAACCTTAGCCAAAAACATTCAGTACTTC	CASSEAGLTLAKNIQYF